This T cell receptor (beta chain) is from a study of shared clonotypes between healthy human individuals. The CDR3 has 17 residues. V lost 0 bases, J lost 7 bases, and 14 bases stayed unmatched. Germline V gene lookup returns CDR1 SGHNT and CDR2 YYREEE (reference sequence). Terminally differentiated effector memory CD45RA+ cells were excluded by CCR7 positive selection of CD45RO-negative cells. The protocol was immunoSEQ multiplex PCR, while the TCRdb copy is restricted to in-frame clones and leaves out a portion. The sample shows roughly 2,000,000 clones, roughly 93% of them seen only once. The receptor comes from a man aged 18 to 35 in good health. Some clones in this sample may be carry-over from other donors' samples. The sequenced material came from naive CD8+ T cells from PBMCs. The J gene is TRBJ2-3, the V gene TRBV5-4; 7 nucleotides match TRBD2. The CDR3 DNA reads TGTGCCAGCAGCTTGGGGCCACTAGCGAACATAAGGAATACGCAGTATTTT. Amino acid sequence: CASSLGPLANIRNTQYF.